The source of this T cell receptor beta chain is a study of read filtering for tumor transcriptome and immune sequencing. From about 400 ng of RNA, a library with molecular barcoded alpha/delta and beta/gamma adaptors was made. TCRdb processed the reads anew with MiXCR; each CDR3 protein has one entry. The sample holds 85,000 to 100,000 distinct CDR3 sequences; approximately 21% are singletons and the top ten take roughly 10%. CDR3 length: 12 amino acids. In germline, CDR1 is SQVTM, CDR2 ANQGSEA. Notes on the study in general: This fraction held mixed bone marrow immune cells after CD138-negative sorting.

In the case of this clonotype: No antigen is known for it. Since a much larger clone is just one base distant, this may be a read error.

This rearrangement joins TRBV29-1 to TRBJ2-7; 9 bases align to TRBD1. Sequenced sample: a population of CD138-negative cells sorted from bone marrow. The receptor was derived from a donor at least 40 years old with multiple myeloma. The CDR3 protein is CSAGTGIYVQYF. The CDR3 region has the DNA TGCAGCGCAGGGACAGGGATCTACGTGCAGTACTTC.